The 14 T cell receptor beta chains below come from one sample, sequenced in a study of blood T cell repertoires in COVID-19. Profiling relied on immunoSEQ multiplex PCR, and the TCRdb table lists in-frame clones only, not all of them. The data contain roughly 120,000 clones, 83% of them singletons. Sequencing was carried out using peripheral blood. Every receptor here comes from a young man with acute or convalescent COVID-19.

The genes are TRBV7-9 and TRBJ2-2; D is uncertain. Germline V gene sequence: CDR1 SEHNR, CDR2 FQNEAQ (reference sequence). This CDR3 region has 14 residues. Between the trimmed V and J ends, which lost 10 bases and 1 base, there was a span of 13 bases. The CDR3 spells CATAHRGNTGELFF. In DNA, the CDR3 is TGTGCCACAGCCCATAGAGGGAACACCGGGGAGCTGTTTTTT.

DNA of the CDR3: TGTGCCAGCAGTTACCGAGGGACAAAACTCTACGAGCAGTACTTC. Translated: CASSYRGTKLYEQYF. The chain has TRBV6-2 or TRBV6-3 and TRBJ2-7, with D possibly matching TRBD1 (6 bases). Germline lookup yields CDR1 MNHEY and CDR2 SVGEGT. CDR3 length equals 15 residues. V lost 2 bases to trimming and J lost 3 bases, with 14 bases between them.

The V call is TRBV3-1 (or the pseudogene TRBV3-2), the J call TRBJ2-2; D remains unclear. This CDR3 is built from 12 residues. V was pared by 1 base and J by 5 bases, with 2 bases between. Germline CDR1 is LGHDT and CDR2 is YNNKEL (reference sequence). The CDR3 region has the DNA TGTGCCAGCAGCCAAGTAACCGGGGAGCTGTTTTTT. It encodes CASSQVTGELFF.

The sample holds many counts of this clone. This chain connects TRBV4-1 to TRBJ2-7; 11 bases are a match to TRBD2. After removal of 0 bases from V and 7 bases from J, the junction contained 11 bases not matched to a gene. Germline V gene sequence: CDR1 MGHRA, CDR2 YSYEKL. The CDR3 consists of 17 residues. CDR3 sequence reads: CASSQDATSGVSGEQYF. The CDR3 DNA reads as TGCGCCAGCAGCCAAGATGCGACTAGCGGGGTGTCGGGTGAGCAGTACTTC.

This chain joins TRBV29-1 and TRBJ1-1; weak D call: TRBD1 (5 bases). The germline V gene has CDR1 SQVTM and CDR2 ANQGSEA. The CDR3 consists of 13 residues. V lost 6 bases and J lost 6, with 17 bases in between. The CDR3 bases are TGCAGCGTCGTCGGAGGGGTGGCGGCTGAAGCTTTCTTT. The encoded protein is CSVVGGVAAEAFF.

The chain uses TRBV5-1 and TRBJ2-3; the D gene is possibly TRBD2 (6 bases). The V gene's germline CDR1 is SGHRS and CDR2 YFSETQ. Deletions cut 4 bases from V and 5 bases from J, with 20 bases between. CDR3 length: 16 residues. The CDR3 DNA follows: TGCGCCAGCAGCCCAGGGAATGCACTAGCTGGAGATACGCAGTATTTT. Amino acid sequence: CASSPGNALAGDTQYF.

This clone was seen only a few times. This chain connects TRBV4-1 to TRBJ2-3; D perhaps matches TRBD1 (6 bases). This CDR3 spans 15 amino acids. V was clipped by 1 base and J by 2 bases, with 10 bases between them. Germline CDR1 MGHRA, CDR2 YSYEKL. The CDR3 loop reads CASSQGTVVTDTQYF. DNA of the CDR3: TGCGCCAGCAGCCAAGGGACAGTTGTCACAGATACGCAGTATTTT.

The rearrangement uses TRBV3-1 (or the pseudogene TRBV3-2) and TRBJ2-1, with 9 bases identical to TRBD2. Per the germline V gene, CDR1 is LGHDT and CDR2 is YNNKEL (reference sequence). The CDR3 extends over 12 amino acids. V gave up 4 bases and J gave up 10 bases; unmatched junction bases: 2. The CDR3 sequence is CASSLGLAEQFF. DNA of the CDR3: TGTGCCAGCAGCCTCGGACTAGCGGAGCAGTTCTTC.

This chain uses TRBV7-9 with TRBJ2-1, with 7 bases fitting TRBD2. CDR1 is SEHNR, CDR2 FQNEAQ, per germline (reference sequence). The CDR3 covers 17 residues. The V gene end was trimmed by 1 base and the J gene end by 0 bases; junction bases not matched to a gene: 6. In nucleotides, the CDR3 is TGTGCCAGCAGCTTAGGGCCCGGGGGGAGCTCCTACAATGAGCAGTTCTTC. Protein product: CASSLGPGGSSYNEQFF.

The chain couples TRBV6-6 to TRBJ2-1; 12 bases match TRBD2. This CDR3 comprises 15 residues. The ends lost 6 bases at V and 9 bases at J; junction bases unmatched: 9. In germline, CDR1 is MNHNY, CDR2 SVGAGI (reference sequence). CDR3 amino acids: CASSPGLAGWGEQFF. DNA of the CDR3: TGTGCCAGCAGCCCTGGACTAGCGGGATGGGGTGAGCAGTTCTTC.

The chain has TRBV5-5 and TRBJ2-1, with TRBD1 matching over 10 bases. Trimming cost V 4 bases and J 2 bases; bases outside gene matches: 3. The CDR3 is 15 residues long. Germline V gives CDR1 SGHKS, CDR2 YYEKEE (reference sequence). This chain's CDR3 is CASSTGQGAYNEQFF. In DNA, the CDR3 is TGTGCCAGCAGCACAGGACAGGGGGCCTACAATGAGCAGTTCTTC.

This chain connects TRBV30 to TRBJ1-5; D ambiguous. V dropped 2 bases and J dropped 15 bases, with 17 bases sitting between them. The CDR3 totals 12 residues. CDR1 and CDR2 (germline): GTSNPN, SVGIG (reference sequence). The chain's CDR3 is CAWSLIAGGLHF. The CDR3 coding sequence is TGTGCCTGGAGTCTTATAGCGGGTGGGTTGCATTTT. Drawing the rest from reference TRBV30 and TRBJ1-5, the complete variable domain is SQTIHQWPATLVQPVGSPLSLECTVEGTSNPNLYWYRQAAGRGLQLLFYSVGIGQISSEVPQNLSASRPQDRQFILSSKKLLLSDSGFYLCAWSLIAGGLHFGDGTRLSIL.

The V call is TRBV6-1, the J call TRBJ1-1; tentative D call: TRBD1 (5 bases). V was pared by 3 bases and J by 6 bases, with 14 bases between. Germline loops: CDR1 MNHNS, CDR2 SASEGT. The CDR3 spans 14 residues. The CDR3 loop reads CASSDRQRVPEAFF. CDR3 nucleotides: TGTGCCAGCAGTGATAGACAGAGAGTACCTGAAGCTTTCTTT.

This chain joins TRBV12-5 and TRBJ1-3; unclear D gene. This CDR3 region has 14 residues. Germline CDR1 LGHNT, CDR2 FRNRAP. The V end lost 6 bases, the J end lost 1 base, and 10 bases lay between the germline ends. This CDR3 is CASGYLTSGNTIYF. The CDR3 DNA reads as TGTGCTAGTGGCTACCTCACGTCTGGAAACACCATATATTTT.